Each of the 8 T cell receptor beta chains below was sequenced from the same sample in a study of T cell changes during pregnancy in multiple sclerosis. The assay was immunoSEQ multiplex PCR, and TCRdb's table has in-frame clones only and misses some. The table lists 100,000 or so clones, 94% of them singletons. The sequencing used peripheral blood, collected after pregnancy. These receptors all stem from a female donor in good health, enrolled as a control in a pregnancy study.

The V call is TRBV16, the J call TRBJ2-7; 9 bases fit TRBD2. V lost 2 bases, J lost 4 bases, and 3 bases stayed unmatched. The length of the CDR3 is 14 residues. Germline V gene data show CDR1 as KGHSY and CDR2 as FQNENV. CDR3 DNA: TGTGCCAGCAGCCAAGCGGGAGGGCCTTACGAGCAGTACTTC. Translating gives CASSQAGGPYEQYF.

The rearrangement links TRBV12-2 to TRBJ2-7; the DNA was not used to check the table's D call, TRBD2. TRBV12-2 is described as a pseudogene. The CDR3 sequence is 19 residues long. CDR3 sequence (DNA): TGTGCAAGTCGCTTAGTGGCCCCCAACGCGGGCCTCCTCAGAAGGGAGCAGTACTTC. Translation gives CASRLVAPNAGLLRREQYF.

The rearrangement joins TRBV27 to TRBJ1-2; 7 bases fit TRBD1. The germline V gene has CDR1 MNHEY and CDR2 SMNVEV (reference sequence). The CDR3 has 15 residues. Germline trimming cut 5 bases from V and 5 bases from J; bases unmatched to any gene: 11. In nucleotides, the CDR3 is TGTGCCAGCAGTCCGGACAGGCTTACTTTTTATGGCTACACCTTC. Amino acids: CASSPDRLTFYGYTF.

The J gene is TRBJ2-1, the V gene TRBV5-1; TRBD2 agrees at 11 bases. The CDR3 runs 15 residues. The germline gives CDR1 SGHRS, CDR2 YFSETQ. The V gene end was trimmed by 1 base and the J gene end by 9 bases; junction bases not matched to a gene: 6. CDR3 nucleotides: TGCGCCAGCAGCTTGTGTACTAGCGGGAGTTGTGAGCAGTTCTTC. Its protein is CASSLCTSGSCEQFF.

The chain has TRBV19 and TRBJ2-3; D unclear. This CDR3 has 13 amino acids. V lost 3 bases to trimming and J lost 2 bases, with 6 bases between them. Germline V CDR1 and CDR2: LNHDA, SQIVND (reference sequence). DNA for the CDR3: TGTGCCAGTAGTATCTCTCTCACAGATACGCAGTATTTT. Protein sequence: CASSISLTDTQYF.

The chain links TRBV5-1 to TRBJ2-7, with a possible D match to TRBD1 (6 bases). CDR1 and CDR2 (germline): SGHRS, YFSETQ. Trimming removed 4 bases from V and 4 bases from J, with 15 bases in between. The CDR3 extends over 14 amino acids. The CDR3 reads CASSRALQGYEQYF. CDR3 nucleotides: TGCGCCAGCAGCCGCGCCCTCCAGGGGTACGAGCAGTACTTC. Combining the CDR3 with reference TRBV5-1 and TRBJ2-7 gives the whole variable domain KAGVTQTPRYLIKTRGQQVTLSCSPISGHRSVSWYQQTPGQGLQFLFEYFSETQRNKGNFPGRFSGRQFSNSRSEMNVSTLELGDSALYLCASSRALQGYEQYFGPGTRLTVT.

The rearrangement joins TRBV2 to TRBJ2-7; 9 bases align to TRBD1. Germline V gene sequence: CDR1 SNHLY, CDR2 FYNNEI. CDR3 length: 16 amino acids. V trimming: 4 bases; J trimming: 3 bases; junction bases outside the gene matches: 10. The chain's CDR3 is CASSATPRQGGYEQYF. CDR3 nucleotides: TGTGCCAGCAGTGCGACCCCGCGACAGGGGGGCTACGAGCAGTACTTC.

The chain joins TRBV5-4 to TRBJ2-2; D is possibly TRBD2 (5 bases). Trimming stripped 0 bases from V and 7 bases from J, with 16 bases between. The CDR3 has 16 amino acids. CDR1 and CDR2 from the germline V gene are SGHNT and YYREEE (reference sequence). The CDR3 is CASSLGERASGGELFF. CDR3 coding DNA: TGTGCCAGCAGCTTGGGAGAGAGGGCTTCTGGCGGGGAGCTGTTTTTT.